This T cell receptor beta chain was observed in a study of OX40 agonist ivuxolimab in advanced cancers. Study-level background: Ivuxolimab was a fully human IgG2 agonistic monoclonal antibody targeting the costimulatory receptor OX40 (CD134). Intravenous ivuxolimab was administered to patients every 2 weeks at six dose levels: 0.01, 0.1, 0.3, 1.5, 3 and 10 mg/kg. Of the roughly 51 dose-escalation patients, hepatocellular carcinoma was present in approximately 20, melanoma in roughly 15, renal cell carcinoma in 9 and head and neck cancer in 9. A male proportion of roughly 80% and a mean age of around 60 years, ranging from roughly 23 to 80, were recorded for the dose-escalation cohort. Prior anti-PD-1, anti-PD-L1 or anti-CTLA-4 therapy was permitted, and checkpoint inhibitors had been received by 30% to 40% of dose-escalation patients. Partial responses occurred in three dose-escalation patients, of whom one had hepatocellular carcinoma and two had cutaneous melanoma. Peripheral TCRbeta sequencing aimed to test whether ivuxolimab altered TCR sequence diversity and caused clonal T-cell expansion. The paper reports the monotherapy dose-escalation portion (N of about 47 patients) of the phase I ivuxolimab trial. The study at large found these results: After ivuxolimab, expanded clones were on average more numerous among CD8+ T cells than among CD4+ T cells. The antigen specificity of the clonally expanded peripheral T cells was not determined. In the 0.1-3.0 mg/kg groups, partial responders were among the patients with the lowest normalized peripheral clonal expansion, particularly in CD8+ T cells. Low levels of normalized T-cell clonal expansion were also seen in some patients who did not respond. At doses of 0.1 to 3.0 mg/kg, clonal expansion of both CD4+ and CD8+ T cells in blood was seen between baseline and week 6.

Genomic DNA was extracted from sorted cells for sequencing of the TCRbeta CDR3 region. The immunoSEQ Assay was used to sequence the TCRbeta CDR3 regions. TCRdb provides this immuneACCESS table in a form limited to in-frame rearrangements. Some clones are lacking; in checked studies, under half of them reflect an unresolved V gene, and why the rest are absent is not known. Present in this sample are about 60,000 clones, around 87% of which were seen just once. Of the sample, 5.2% is held by the ten largest clones. With regard to this clone: Its antigen has not been determined. Base qualities are not at hand, and no much larger clone is one base apart.

Patients with a history of autoimmune disease or receiving systemic immunosuppression were excluded from the trial. In every dose cohort, peripheral blood was drawn for TCR sequencing at baseline, cycle 4 day 1, and cycle 7 day 1. The samples were drawn from a first-in-human, open-label, multicenter phase I dose-escalation trial of ivuxolimab. The trial enrolled adults with locally advanced or metastatic head and neck squamous cell, hepatocellular, melanoma or renal cell carcinoma. Before TCR sequencing, CD4+ T cells and CD8+ T cells were sorted from peripheral blood as separate populations. The sequence was obtained from an adult with an advanced solid tumor such as melanoma, head and neck, liver or kidney cancer. The specimen comprised CD4+ or CD8+ T cells sorted from blood, sampled in a trial of the OX40 agonist ivuxolimab.

Read as DNA, the sequence is TGCGCCAGCAGCCAAGATCTAGGCAGGGAGTCCGGCTACACCTTC. The resulting protein is CASSQDLGRESGYTF. The sequence joins TRBV4-3 to TRBJ1-2, and the D gene may be TRBD1, 5 bases matching. Including the terminal cysteine and phenylalanine, the CDR3 comprises 15 residues. Just CDR3 DNA is preserved here, 45 bases in frame from base 1. Trimming costs V 0 bases and J 8 bases, and their ends lie 16 bases apart. From the germline V gene, CDR1 is LGHNA and CDR2 is YSLEER.